A single sample is the source of the 29 T cell receptor beta chains below, sequenced in a study of blood T cell repertoires in COVID-19. The method was immunoSEQ multiplex PCR; TCRdb's version includes in-frame clones alone and lacks a portion of them. Here the sample spans approximately 210,000 clones, approximately 86% being singletons. The sequenced sample was peripheral blood. These receptors all stem from a man aged 35 to 55 with acute or convalescent COVID-19.

The chain has TRBV5-1 and TRBJ1-5; 7 bases fit TRBD1. Germline V CDR1 and CDR2: SGHRS, YFSETQ. CDR3 length: 15 residues. V lost 4 bases, J lost 4 bases, and 8 bases stayed unmatched. The DNA of the CDR3 is TGCGCCAGCAGCGAAGGGACAGTGGGAAATCAGCCCCAGCATTTT. Encoded protein: CASSEGTVGNQPQHF.

V gene TRBV6-4 combines with J gene TRBJ1-1; D not certain. Germline V gene data show CDR1 as MRHNA and CDR2 as SNTAGT. CDR3 length equals 14 residues. Trimming removed 6 bases at V and 1 base at J, with 12 bases between. CDR3: CASRTGSTNTEAFF. The CDR3 DNA is TGTGCCAGCAGAACCGGGTCTACGAACACTGAAGCTTTCTTT.

This sequence joins TRBV5-1 and TRBJ1-2, with D possibly matching TRBD1 (6 bases). The CDR3 runs to 14 residues. The germline CDR1 and CDR2 sequences are SGHRS and YFSETQ. The germline V and J ends were trimmed by 6 bases and 7 bases, with 19 bases remaining between them. CDR3 protein: CASKTRGATSGYTF. CDR3 bases: TGCGCCAGCAAAACCAGGGGCGCGACTTCTGGCTACACCTTC.

The V and J genes are TRBV5-1 and TRBJ1-1; 11 bases match TRBD1. The CDR3 covers 18 residues. The V segment lost 4 bases and the J segment 1 base; nucleotides outside the gene matches: 12. From germline, CDR1 is SGHRS and CDR2 YFSETQ. CDR3 nucleotide sequence: TGCGCCAGCAGCGCCCTTTGGACAGGGGGCGCAGGGAACACTGAAGCTTTCTTT. It codes for CASSALWTGGAGNTEAFF.

This clone came up a few times. The CDR3 is CASTPGGANYGYTF. CDR3 bases: TGTGCCAGCACGCCGGGGGGCGCTAACTATGGCTACACCTTC. The rearrangement joins TRBV6-5 to TRBJ1-2; maybe TRBD1 (6 bases). V lost 7 bases to trimming and J lost 0 bases, with 12 bases between them. CDR1 and CDR2 (germline): MNHEY, SVGAGI. The CDR3 consists of 14 residues.

The chain carries TRBV7-9 and TRBJ2-1, with D uncertain. Germline V lookup: CDR1 SEHNR, CDR2 FQNEAQ (reference sequence). The CDR3 totals 13 residues. V dropped 5 bases and J dropped 5 bases, with 10 bases sitting between them. The CDR3 sequence: CASSLRRDNEQFF. In nucleotides, the CDR3 is TGTGCCAGCAGCCTCCGGAGAGACAATGAGCAGTTCTTC.

The chain links TRBV6-5 to TRBJ2-1; 8 bases match TRBD2. This CDR3 spans 14 amino acids. Germline lookup yields CDR1 MNHEY and CDR2 SVGAGI. J was trimmed by 6 bases and V by 6 bases; bases with no gene match: 7. The CDR3 DNA reads as TGTGCCAGCAGACCCAGCGGGAGTCCCAATGAGCAGTTCTTC. It encodes CASRPSGSPNEQFF.

The chain is built from TRBV29-1 and TRBJ1-2, with 9 bases that match TRBD1. CDR3 length: 13 residues. J lost 4 bases, V lost 3 bases, and 3 bases had no gene match. Germline-derived CDR1 and CDR2 are SQVTM and ANQGSEA. CDR3 in DNA: TGCAGCGTTGACGGACAGGGGATCTATGGCTACACCTTC. This translates into CSVDGQGIYGYTF.

The table lists this clone with a count of one. The J gene is TRBJ1-4, the V gene TRBV5-4, with D perhaps matching TRBD1 (6 bases). Looked up from germline, CDR1 is SGHNT and CDR2 is YYREEE (reference sequence). V was shortened by 4 bases and J by 3 bases, with 16 bases between the two germline ends. CDR3 length: 16 residues. CDR3 amino acids: CASSLRKGTSNEKLFF. The CDR3 coding sequence is TGTGCCAGCAGCCTGAGAAAGGGGACATCTAATGAAAAACTGTTTTTT.

This clone was observed once. The chain is built from TRBV19 and TRBJ1-6, with D perhaps TRBD1 (6 bases). Germline V gene data show CDR1 as LNHDA and CDR2 as SQIVND (reference sequence). The CDR3 is made up of 18 amino acids. V was clipped by 7 bases and J by 0 bases, with 19 bases between them. The CDR3 protein is CASTIKGGSSSYNSPLHF. The CDR3 nucleotides read TGTGCCAGTACAATAAAAGGGGGATCTAGCTCCTATAATTCACCCCTCCACTTT. The full variable domain, completed using reference TRBV19 and TRBJ1-6, is DGGITQSPKYLFRKEGQNVTLSCEQNLNHDAMYWYRQDPGQGLRLIYYSQIVNDFQKGDIAEGYSVSREKKESFPLTVTSAQKNPTAFYLCASTIKGGSSSYNSPLHFGNGTRLTVT.

This rearrangement joins TRBV6-2 or TRBV6-3 to TRBJ2-5; TRBD2 matches 13 bases. The V gene end was trimmed by 4 bases and the J gene end by 5 bases; junction bases not matched to a gene: 10. This CDR3 has 17 residues. CDR1 MNHEY and CDR2 SVGEGT come from the germline V gene. Here the CDR3 DNA reads TGTGCCAGCAGTTCATATCCCGGACTAGCGGGAGTGGAGACCCAGTACTTC. This encodes CASSSYPGLAGVETQYF.

J is TRBJ2-7 and V is TRBV29-1; maybe TRBD2 (6 bases). V lost 6 bases, J lost 2 bases, and 14 bases lay in between. The germline gives CDR1 SQVTM, CDR2 ANQGSEA. The CDR3 loop spans 13 amino acids. The CDR3 DNA sequence: TGCAGCGTCATTGGAGGGTGGACCTACGAGCAGTACTTC. Its protein product is CSVIGGWTYEQYF.

This clone was seen just once. The same CDR3 also results from other DNA sequences found in this sample. Written as DNA, the CDR3 is TGTGCCAGCAGCTTAGCGGGAGGGCCAAATGAGCAGTTCTTC. Translation: CASSLAGGPNEQFF. The V and J genes are TRBV7-3 and TRBJ2-1; 9 nucleotides match TRBD2. Germline V lookup: CDR1 SGHTA, CDR2 FQGTGA. CDR3 length: 14 residues. After removal of 2 bases from V and 7 bases from J, the junction contained 3 bases not matched to a gene.

The rearrangement links TRBV24-1 to TRBJ2-2, with D possibly being TRBD2 (5 bases). This CDR3 comprises 13 residues. V lost 3 bases and J lost 9, with 10 bases in between. Germline CDR1 is KGHDR and CDR2 is SFDVKD. The CDR3 DNA is TGTGCCACCAGTGATGGAGGCGTCTGGGAGCTGTTTTTT. Its protein is CATSDGGVWELFF.

The CDR3 loop is CASSGQPYYEQYF. CDR3 nucleotides: TGTGCCAGCAGTGGACAGCCTTACTACGAGCAGTACTTC. The rearrangement uses TRBV2 and TRBJ2-7; tentative D call: TRBD1 (5 bases). Trimming took off 4 bases at V and 3 bases at J, with 10 bases between the two ends. The germline V gene encodes CDR1 SNHLY and CDR2 FYNNEI. The CDR3 spans 13 residues.

J is TRBJ2-3 and V is TRBV19; possible D gene TRBD2, 5 bases. This CDR3 is built from 14 residues. Germline V lookup: CDR1 LNHDA, CDR2 SQIVND (reference sequence). Trimming removed 8 bases from V and 4 bases from J, with 16 bases in between. In DNA form, the CDR3 reads TGTGCCAGTCAGAGGGAAATCGGGGCAGATACGCAGTATTTT. Amino acids: CASQREIGADTQYF.

The chain combines TRBV11-2 with TRBJ2-7; D possibly corresponds to TRBD2 (6 bases). The germline gives CDR1 SGHAT, CDR2 FQNNGV. CDR3 size: 15 residues. V lost 4 bases to trimming and J lost 2 bases, with 15 bases between them. The CDR3 protein is CASSSSLTRAYEQYF. In nucleotides, the CDR3 is TGTGCCAGCAGCTCCTCCCTGACTAGGGCCTACGAGCAGTACTTC. The variable domain in full, completed from reference TRBV11-2 and TRBJ2-7, reads EAGVAQSPRYKIIEKRQSVAFWCNPISGHATLYWYQQILGQGPKLLIQFQNNGVVDDSQLPKDRFSAERLKGVDSTLKIQPAKLEDSAVYLCASSSSLTRAYEQYFGPGTRLTVT.

The V and J genes are TRBV10-1 and TRBJ2-1; the D gene is possibly TRBD2 (6 bases). Germline loops: CDR1 WNHNN, CDR2 SYGVQD (reference sequence). This CDR3 is 17 amino acids long. Trimming stripped 0 bases from V and 0 bases from J, with 12 bases between. The CDR3 sequence: CASSESGRHSSYNEQFF. The CDR3 nucleotides are TGCGCCAGCAGTGAGTCAGGGAGGCACAGCTCCTACAATGAGCAGTTCTTC.

This chain joins TRBV19 and TRBJ1-5; D uncertain. V was cut by 3 bases and J by 0 bases, with 15 bases left in between. CDR1 LNHDA and CDR2 SQIVND come from the germline V gene (reference sequence). The CDR3 has 17 residues. CDR3 sequence reads: CASSIGLDLYSNQPQHF. CDR3 DNA sequence: TGTGCCAGTAGTATCGGACTCGACCTATATAGCAATCAGCCCCAGCATTTT.

The chain combines TRBV5-1 with TRBJ2-2; 12 bases line up with TRBD2. Germline CDR1 reads SGHRS; CDR2 reads YFSETQ. The CDR3 loop spans 18 amino acids. V shed 2 bases and J 3 bases; nucleotides not matched to a gene: 8. CDR3 protein: CASSFPLAGGQYTGELFF. The CDR3 nucleotides are TGCGCCAGCAGCTTCCCCCTAGCGGGGGGGCAGTACACCGGGGAGCTGTTTTTT.

The J gene is TRBJ1-5, the V gene TRBV28; TRBD1 agrees at 7 bases. This CDR3 is 14 amino acids long. With 2 bases clipped from V and 6 bases from J, the junction kept 4 bases outside the gene matches. CDR1 MDHEN and CDR2 SYDVKM come from the germline V gene. The CDR3 DNA reads as TGTGCCAGCAGTTTAGGAGGGGGCACTCAGCCCCAGCATTTT. Protein sequence: CASSLGGGTQPQHF.

The V and J genes are TRBV6-5 and TRBJ2-2, with a weak D call TRBD1 (5 bases). Trimming stripped 7 bases from V and 0 bases from J, with 12 bases between. Germline V lookup: CDR1 MNHEY, CDR2 SVGAGI. This CDR3 comprises 15 residues. The CDR3 here is CASMMGQPNTGELFF. The CDR3 DNA is TGTGCCAGCATGATGGGGCAACCGAACACCGGGGAGCTGTTTTTT.

The J gene is TRBJ2-5, the V gene TRBV7-6; 9 nucleotides agree with TRBD2. Germline assignment: CDR1 SGHVS and CDR2 FNYEAQ. J gave up 2 bases and V 2 bases, and 6 bases lay outside the gene matches. This CDR3 is 16 amino acids long. CDR3 protein: CASSLRLAETQETQYF. In nucleotides, the CDR3 is TGTGCCAGCAGCTTAAGACTAGCGGAGACGCAAGAGACCCAGTACTTC.

The CDR3 loop is CASSESFGLVPLSYEQYF. DNA of the CDR3: TGCGCCAGCAGTGAGTCGTTCGGACTAGTACCCCTCTCCTACGAGCAGTACTTC. This chain links TRBV10-1 with TRBJ2-7; TRBD2 matches at 7 bases. This CDR3 comprises 18 residues. V lost 0 bases and J lost 0; bases outside the gene matches: 11. Germline V gene data show CDR1 as WNHNN and CDR2 as SYGVQD (reference sequence).

The chain combines TRBV5-1 with TRBJ2-3, with 10 nucleotides matching TRBD1. The V gene end was trimmed by 3 bases and the J gene end by 3 bases; junction bases not matched to a gene: 4. Germline V lookup: CDR1 SGHRS, CDR2 YFSETQ. CDR3 size: 15 residues. CDR3 nucleotides: TGCGCCAGCAGCTCCGGACAGGGGGAAACAGATACGCAGTATTTT. Amino acids: CASSSGQGETDTQYF. The full variable domain, with the rest looked up from reference TRBV5-1 and TRBJ2-3, is KAGVTQTPRYLIKTRGQQVTLSCSPISGHRSVSWYQQTPGQGLQFLFEYFSETQRNKGNFPGRFSGRQFSNSRSEMNVSTLELGDSALYLCASSSGQGETDTQYFGPGTRLTVL.

This clone appeared a single time. The chain combines TRBV12-3 or TRBV12-4 with TRBJ1-4, with D maybe TRBD1 (5 bases). Trimming took 4 bases from V and 8 from J, leaving 11 bases between them. The CDR3 has 13 amino acids. CDR3 region: CASSWSEGEKLFF. In nucleotides, the CDR3 is TGTGCCAGCAGTTGGTCGGAGGGGGAAAAACTGTTTTTT.

The rearrangement joins TRBV20-1 to TRBJ1-5; D gene unclear. The CDR3 is 14 residues long. From germline, CDR1 is DFQATT and CDR2 SNEGSKA (reference sequence). The germline V and J ends were trimmed by 3 bases and 4 bases, with 13 bases remaining between them. CDR3 loop: CSASGQALNQPQHF. CDR3 nucleotides: TGCAGTGCTAGTGGGCAGGCGCTTAATCAGCCCCAGCATTTT.

This clone was detected once. The same CDR3 is also encoded by other DNA sequences in this sample. This chain joins TRBV5-1 and TRBJ2-7; 12 nucleotides match TRBD1. The CDR3 is 14 amino acids. V gave up 4 bases and J gave up 4 bases; unmatched junction bases: 3. Germline V gene data show CDR1 as SGHRS and CDR2 as YFSETQ. The CDR3 region has the DNA TGCGCCAGCAGCCCGGGACAGGGGGCGTACGAGCAGTACTTC. Translation gives CASSPGQGAYEQYF. The full variable domain, completed using reference TRBV5-1 and TRBJ2-7, is KAGVTQTPRYLIKTRGQQVTLSCSPISGHRSVSWYQQTPGQGLQFLFEYFSETQRNKGNFPGRFSGRQFSNSRSEMNVSTLELGDSALYLCASSPGQGAYEQYFGPGTRLTVT.

This chain uses TRBV20-1 with TRBJ1-2; 11 nucleotides align to TRBD1. Germline loops: CDR1 DFQATT, CDR2 SNEGSKA (reference sequence). V was pared by 3 bases and J by 4 bases, with 4 bases of the junction left unmatched. CDR3 size: 14 residues. The CDR3 reads CSASRTGGAYGYTF. CDR3 bases: TGCAGTGCTAGTCGGACAGGGGGCGCCTATGGCTACACCTTC.